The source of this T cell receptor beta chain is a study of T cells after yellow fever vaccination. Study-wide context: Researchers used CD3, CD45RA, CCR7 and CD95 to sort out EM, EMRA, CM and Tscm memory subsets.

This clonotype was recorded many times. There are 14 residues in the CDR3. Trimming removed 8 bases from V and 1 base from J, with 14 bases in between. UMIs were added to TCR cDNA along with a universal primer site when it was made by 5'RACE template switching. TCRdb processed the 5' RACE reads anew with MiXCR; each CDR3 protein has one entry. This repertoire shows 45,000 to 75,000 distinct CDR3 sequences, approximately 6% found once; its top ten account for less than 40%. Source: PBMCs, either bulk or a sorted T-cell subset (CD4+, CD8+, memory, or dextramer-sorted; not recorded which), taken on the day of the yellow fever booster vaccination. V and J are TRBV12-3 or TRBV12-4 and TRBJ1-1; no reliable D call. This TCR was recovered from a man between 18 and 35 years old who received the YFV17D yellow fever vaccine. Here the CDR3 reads CASQTTPGNTEAFF. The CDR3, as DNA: TGTGCCAGCCAAACCACCCCTGGGAACACTGAAGCTTTCTTT.